This T cell receptor beta chain derives from a study of control samples from healthy donors and cancer patients. V lost 6 bases to trimming and J lost 1 base; unmatched junction nucleotides: 4. The CDR3 has 15 residues. Germline V CDR1 and CDR2: KGHSH, LQKENI. Generated by immunoSEQ multiplex PCR, the TCRdb table keeps only in-frame clones and is missing some. The sample includes about 85,000 clones, approximately 88% of them seen just once. Sequences were obtained from blood. The V gene is TRBV18, the J gene TRBJ2-2; 8 bases map to TRBD2. This clonotype originated in an older woman in good health. The CDR3 sequence: CASSGLAGNTGELFF. CDR3 bases: TGTGCCAGCTCCGGACTAGCAGGGAACACCGGGGAGCTGTTTTTT.